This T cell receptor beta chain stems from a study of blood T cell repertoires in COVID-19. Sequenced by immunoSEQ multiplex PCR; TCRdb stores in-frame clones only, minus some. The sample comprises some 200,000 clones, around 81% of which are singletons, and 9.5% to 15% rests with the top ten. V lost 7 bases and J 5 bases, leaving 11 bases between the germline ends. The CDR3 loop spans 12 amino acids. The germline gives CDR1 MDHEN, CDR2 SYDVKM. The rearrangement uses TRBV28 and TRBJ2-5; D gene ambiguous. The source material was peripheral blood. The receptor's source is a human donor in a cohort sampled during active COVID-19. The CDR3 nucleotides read TGTGCCAGCACGGTTGGGCTGGAGACCCAGTACTTC. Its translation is CASTVGLETQYF. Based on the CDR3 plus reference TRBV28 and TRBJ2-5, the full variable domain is DVKVTQSSRYLVKRTGEKVFLECVQDMDHENMFWYRQDPGLGLRLIYFSYDVKMKEKGDIPEGYSVSREKKERFSLILESASTNQTSMYLCASTVGLETQYFGPGTRLLVL.